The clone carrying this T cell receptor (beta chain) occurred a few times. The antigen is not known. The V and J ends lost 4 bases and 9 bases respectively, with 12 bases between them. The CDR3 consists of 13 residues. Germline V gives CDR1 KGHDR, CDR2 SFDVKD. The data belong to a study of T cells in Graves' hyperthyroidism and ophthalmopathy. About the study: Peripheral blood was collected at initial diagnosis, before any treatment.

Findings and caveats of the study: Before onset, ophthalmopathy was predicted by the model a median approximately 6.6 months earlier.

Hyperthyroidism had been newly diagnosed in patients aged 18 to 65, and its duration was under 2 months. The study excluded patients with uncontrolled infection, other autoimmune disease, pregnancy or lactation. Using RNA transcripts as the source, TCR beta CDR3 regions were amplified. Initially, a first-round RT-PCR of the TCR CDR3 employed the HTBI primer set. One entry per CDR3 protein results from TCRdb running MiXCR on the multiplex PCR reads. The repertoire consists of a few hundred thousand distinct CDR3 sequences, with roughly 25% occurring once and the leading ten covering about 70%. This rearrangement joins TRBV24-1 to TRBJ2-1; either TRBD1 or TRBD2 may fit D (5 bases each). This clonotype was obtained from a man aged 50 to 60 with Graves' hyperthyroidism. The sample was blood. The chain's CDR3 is CATSEGTPSEQFF. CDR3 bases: TGTGCCACCAGTGAAGGGACCCCTAGTGAGCAGTTCTTC.